The rows below give T cell receptor beta chains drawn from one sample of a study of regulatory T cells in long-lasting Graves disease. TCRdb recomputed calls from the multiplex PCR reads with MiXCR, one row per CDR3 protein. This sample has about 470,000 distinct CDR3 sequences, with less than 25% found just once. The starting material was peripheral blood mononuclear cells (PBMCs), obtained when the disease was refractory, from a patient treated with antithyroid drugs. The receptors were sampled from a female donor with Graves disease. Both conserved end residues are trimmed from each CDR3. A D gene is named only where the DNA matches it firmly.

d_call v_call cdr3_aa
. TRBV6-2/TRBV6-3 ASSYWRDPGTPLH
TRBD1 TRBV6-2/TRBV6-3 ASSYSRTGGTEAF
. TRBV11-2 ASSSGPSIGEKLF
. TRBV28 ASSFPLGVSNTGELF
. TRBV29-1 SVEVPGKAYEQY
. TRBV7-9 ASSGGSYEQY
. TRBV10-3 AITTTPRNTEAF
. TRBV20-1 SAIASIGWNIQY
TRBD1 TRBV5-1 ASSNRGRSDYT
. TRBV4-2 ASSQDYVGTEAF
. TRBV20-1 SARLVKTQY
TRBD2 TRBV12-3/TRBV12-4 ASRTFSGRATGELF
. TRBV20-1 SARDLRTGDDEQY
. TRBV14 ASSPQGHQETQY
TRBD1 TRBV5-1 ASSLQGARNTEAF
TRBD1 TRBV20-1 SAPIARTGGRYGYT
. TRBV7-9 ASSHLQGNQPQH
TRBD1 TRBV19 ASSTYRQGGGAF